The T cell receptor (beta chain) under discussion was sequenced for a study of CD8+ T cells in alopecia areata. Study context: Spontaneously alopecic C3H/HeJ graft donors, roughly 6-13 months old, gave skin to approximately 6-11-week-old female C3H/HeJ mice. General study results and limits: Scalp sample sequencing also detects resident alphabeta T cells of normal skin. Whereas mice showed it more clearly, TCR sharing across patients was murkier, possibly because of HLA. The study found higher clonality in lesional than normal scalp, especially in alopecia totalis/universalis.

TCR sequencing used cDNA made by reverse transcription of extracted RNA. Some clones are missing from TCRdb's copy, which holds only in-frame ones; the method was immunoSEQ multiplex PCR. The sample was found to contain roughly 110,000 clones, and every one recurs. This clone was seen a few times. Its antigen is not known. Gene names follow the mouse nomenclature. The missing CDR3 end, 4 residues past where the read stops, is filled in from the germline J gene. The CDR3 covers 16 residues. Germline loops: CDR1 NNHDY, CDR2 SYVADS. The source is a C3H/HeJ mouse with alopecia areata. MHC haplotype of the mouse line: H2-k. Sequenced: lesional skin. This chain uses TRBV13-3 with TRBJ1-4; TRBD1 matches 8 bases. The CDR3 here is CASRARIRGQGERLFF. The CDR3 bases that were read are TGTGCCAGCAGGGCTCGCATCAGGGGGCAGGGCGAA.